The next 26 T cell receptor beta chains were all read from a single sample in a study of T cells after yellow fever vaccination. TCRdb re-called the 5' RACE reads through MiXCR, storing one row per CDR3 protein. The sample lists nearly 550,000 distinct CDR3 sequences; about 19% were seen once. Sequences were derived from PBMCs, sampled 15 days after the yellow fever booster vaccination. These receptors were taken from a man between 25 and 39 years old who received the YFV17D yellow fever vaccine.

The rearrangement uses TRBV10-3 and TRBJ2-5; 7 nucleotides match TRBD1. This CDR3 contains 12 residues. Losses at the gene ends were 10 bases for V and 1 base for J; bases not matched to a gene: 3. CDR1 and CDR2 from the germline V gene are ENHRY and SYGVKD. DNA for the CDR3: TGTGCCACCCAGGGGGTCCAAGAGACCCAGTACTTC. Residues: CATQGVQETQYF.

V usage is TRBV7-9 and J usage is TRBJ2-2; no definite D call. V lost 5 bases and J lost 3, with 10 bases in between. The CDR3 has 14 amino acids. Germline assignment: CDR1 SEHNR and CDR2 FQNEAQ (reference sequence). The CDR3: CASSRDLYTGELFF. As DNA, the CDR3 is TGTGCCAGCAGCCGCGATTTGTACACCGGGGAGCTGTTTTTT.

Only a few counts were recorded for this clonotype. The CDR3 nucleotides are TGTGCCAGCAGCTCCACCTCGACTAGCGGGAGCTACGAGCAGTACTTC. Protein sequence: CASSSTSTSGSYEQYF. This rearrangement joins TRBV7-2 to TRBJ2-7; 12 positions agree with TRBD2. The CDR3 contains 16 residues. Trimming cost V 4 bases and J 3 bases; bases outside gene matches: 7. Germline lookup yields CDR1 SGHTA and CDR2 FQGNSA.

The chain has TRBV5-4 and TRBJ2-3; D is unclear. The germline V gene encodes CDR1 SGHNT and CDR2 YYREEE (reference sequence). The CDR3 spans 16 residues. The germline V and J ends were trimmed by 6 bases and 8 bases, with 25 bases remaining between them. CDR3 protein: CASTITGSPFHPTQYF. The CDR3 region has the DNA TGTGCCAGCACCATTACTGGGTCCCCATTTCATCCTACGCAGTATTTT.

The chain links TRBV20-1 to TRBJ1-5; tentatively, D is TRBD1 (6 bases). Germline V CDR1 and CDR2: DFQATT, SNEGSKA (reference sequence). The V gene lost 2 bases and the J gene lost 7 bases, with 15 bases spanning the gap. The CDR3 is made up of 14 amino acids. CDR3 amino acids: CSARQGSGAQPQHF. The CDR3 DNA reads TGCAGTGCTAGACAGGGGAGCGGAGCACAGCCCCAGCATTTT.

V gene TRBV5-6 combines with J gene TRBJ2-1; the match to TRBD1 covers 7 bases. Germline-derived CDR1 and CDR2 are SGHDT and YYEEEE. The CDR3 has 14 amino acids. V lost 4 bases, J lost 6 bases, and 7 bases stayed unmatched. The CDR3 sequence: CASSTGQKFNEQFF. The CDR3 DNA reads TGTGCCAGCAGCACGGGACAGAAGTTCAATGAGCAGTTCTTC.

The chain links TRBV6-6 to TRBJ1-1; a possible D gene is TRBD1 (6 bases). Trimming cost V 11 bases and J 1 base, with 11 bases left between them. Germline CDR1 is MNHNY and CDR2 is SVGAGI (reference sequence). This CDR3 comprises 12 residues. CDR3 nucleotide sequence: TGTGCCTCCGTAGGGGGGAACACTGAAGCTTTCTTT. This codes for CASVGGNTEAFF.

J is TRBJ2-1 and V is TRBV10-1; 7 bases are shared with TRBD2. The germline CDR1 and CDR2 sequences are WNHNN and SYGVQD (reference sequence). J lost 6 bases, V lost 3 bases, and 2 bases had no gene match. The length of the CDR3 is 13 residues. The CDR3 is CASSDRLANEQFF. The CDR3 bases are TGCGCCAGCAGTGACCGACTAGCCAATGAGCAGTTCTTC.

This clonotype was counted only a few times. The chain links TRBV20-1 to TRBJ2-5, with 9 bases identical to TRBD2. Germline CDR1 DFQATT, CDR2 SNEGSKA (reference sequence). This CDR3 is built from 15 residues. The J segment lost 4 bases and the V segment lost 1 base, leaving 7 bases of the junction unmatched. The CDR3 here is CSARVQAGGGETQYF. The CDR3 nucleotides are TGCAGTGCTAGAGTGCAAGCGGGAGGTGGAGAGACCCAGTACTTC.

In DNA, the CDR3 is TGTGCCAGCAGCGCGACAGGGTTTGATCAAGAGACCCAGTACTTC. It codes for CASSATGFDQETQYF. The V and J genes are TRBV9 and TRBJ2-5, with 7 positions matching TRBD1. With 3 bases clipped from V and 2 bases from J, the junction kept 7 bases outside the gene matches. The CDR3 extends over 15 amino acids. Germline CDR1 is SGDLS and CDR2 is YYNGEE.

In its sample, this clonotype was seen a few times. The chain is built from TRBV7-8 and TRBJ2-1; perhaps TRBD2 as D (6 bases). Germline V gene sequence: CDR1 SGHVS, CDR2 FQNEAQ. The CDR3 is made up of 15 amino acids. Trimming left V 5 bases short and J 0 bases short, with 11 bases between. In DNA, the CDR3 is TGTGCCAGCAGCATTCGGACTACCTCCTACAATGAGCAGTTCTTC. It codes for CASSIRTTSYNEQFF. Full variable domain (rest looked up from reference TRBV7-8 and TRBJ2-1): GAGVSQSPRYKVAKRGQDVALRCDPISGHVSLFWYQQALGQGPEFLTYFQNEAQLDKSGLPSDRFFAERPEGSVSTLKIQRTQQEDSAVYLCASSIRTTSYNEQFFGPGTRLTVL.

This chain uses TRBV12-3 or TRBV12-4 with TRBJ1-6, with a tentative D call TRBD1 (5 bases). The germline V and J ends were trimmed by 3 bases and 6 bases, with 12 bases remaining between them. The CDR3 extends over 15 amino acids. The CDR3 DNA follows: TGTGCCAGCAGTTTCGGGCAAAGGGGTAATTCACCCCTCCACTTT. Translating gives CASSFGQRGNSPLHF.

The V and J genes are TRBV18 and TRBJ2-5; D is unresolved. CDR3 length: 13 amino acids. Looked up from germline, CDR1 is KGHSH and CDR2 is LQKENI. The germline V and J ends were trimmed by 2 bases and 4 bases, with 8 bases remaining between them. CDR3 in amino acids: CASSPGDVETQYF. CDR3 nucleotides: TGTGCCAGCTCACCAGGAGATGTAGAGACCCAGTACTTC.

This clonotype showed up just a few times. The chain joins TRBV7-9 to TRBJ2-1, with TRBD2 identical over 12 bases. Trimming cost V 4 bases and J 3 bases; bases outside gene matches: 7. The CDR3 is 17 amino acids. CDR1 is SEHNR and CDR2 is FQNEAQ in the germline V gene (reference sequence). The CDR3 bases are TGTGCCAGCAGCTCCTCTAGACTAGCGGGAGTCTACAATGAGCAGTTCTTC. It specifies CASSSSRLAGVYNEQFF.

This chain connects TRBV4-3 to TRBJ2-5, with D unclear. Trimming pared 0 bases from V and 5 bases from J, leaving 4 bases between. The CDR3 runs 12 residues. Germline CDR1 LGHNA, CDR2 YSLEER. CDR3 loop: CASSQDFETQYF. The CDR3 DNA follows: TGCGCCAGCAGCCAAGATTTCGAGACCCAGTACTTC.

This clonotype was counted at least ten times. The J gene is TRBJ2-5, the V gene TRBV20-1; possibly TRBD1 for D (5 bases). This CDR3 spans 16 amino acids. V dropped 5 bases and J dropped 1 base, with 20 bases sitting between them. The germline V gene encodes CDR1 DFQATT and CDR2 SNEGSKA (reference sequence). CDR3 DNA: TGCAGTGCTTACGGGCTCCGAACAGGTATCCAAGAGACCCAGTACTTC. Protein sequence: CSAYGLRTGIQETQYF.

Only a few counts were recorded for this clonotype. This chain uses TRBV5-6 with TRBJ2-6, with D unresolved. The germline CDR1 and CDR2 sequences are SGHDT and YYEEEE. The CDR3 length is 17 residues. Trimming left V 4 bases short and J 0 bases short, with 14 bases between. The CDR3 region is CASSLRIRRSGANVLTF. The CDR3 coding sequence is TGTGCCAGCAGCCTTAGGATCAGGCGCTCTGGGGCCAACGTCCTGACTTTC. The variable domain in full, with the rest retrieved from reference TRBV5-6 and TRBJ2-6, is DAGVTQSPTHLIKTRGQQVTLRCSPKSGHDTVSWYQQALGQGPQFIFQYYEEEERQRGNFPDRFSGHQFPNYSSELNVNALLLGDSALYLCASSLRIRRSGANVLTFGAGSRLTVL.

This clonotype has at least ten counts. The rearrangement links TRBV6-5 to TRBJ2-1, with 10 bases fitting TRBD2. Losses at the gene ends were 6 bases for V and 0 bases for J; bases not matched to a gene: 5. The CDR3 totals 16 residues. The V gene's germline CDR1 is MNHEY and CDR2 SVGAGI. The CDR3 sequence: CASSRLAGSSYNEQFF. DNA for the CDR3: TGTGCCAGCAGCCGACTAGCGGGCAGCTCCTACAATGAGCAGTTCTTC.

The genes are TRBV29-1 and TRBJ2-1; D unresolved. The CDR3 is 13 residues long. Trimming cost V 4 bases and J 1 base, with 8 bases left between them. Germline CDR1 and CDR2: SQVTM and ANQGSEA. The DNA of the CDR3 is TGCAGCGTTGTTAAAGTATCCTACAATGAGCAGTTCTTC. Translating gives CSVVKVSYNEQFF.

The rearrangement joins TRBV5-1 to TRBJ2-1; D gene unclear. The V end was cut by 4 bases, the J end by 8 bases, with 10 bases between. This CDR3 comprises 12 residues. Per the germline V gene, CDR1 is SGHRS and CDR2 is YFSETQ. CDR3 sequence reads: CASSVRADEQFF. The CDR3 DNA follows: TGCGCCAGCAGCGTTAGGGCTGATGAGCAGTTCTTC. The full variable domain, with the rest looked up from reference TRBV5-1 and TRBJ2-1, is KAGVTQTPRYLIKTRGQQVTLSCSPISGHRSVSWYQQTPGQGLQFLFEYFSETQRNKGNFPGRFSGRQFSNSRSEMNVSTLELGDSALYLCASSVRADEQFFGPGTRLTVL.

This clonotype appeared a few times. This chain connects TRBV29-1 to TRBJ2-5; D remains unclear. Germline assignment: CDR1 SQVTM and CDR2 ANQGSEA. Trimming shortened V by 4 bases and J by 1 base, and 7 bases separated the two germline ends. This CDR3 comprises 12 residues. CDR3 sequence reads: CSVARSQETQYF. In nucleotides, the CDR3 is TGCAGCGTTGCACGTAGCCAAGAGACCCAGTACTTC.

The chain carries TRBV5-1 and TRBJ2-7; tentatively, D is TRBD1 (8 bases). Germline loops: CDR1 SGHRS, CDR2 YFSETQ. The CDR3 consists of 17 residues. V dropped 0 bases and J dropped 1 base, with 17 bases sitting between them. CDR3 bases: TGCGCCAGCAGCTTGGCCGGACAGGGAGGGCTTTCCTACGAGCAGTACTTC. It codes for CASSLAGQGGLSYEQYF.

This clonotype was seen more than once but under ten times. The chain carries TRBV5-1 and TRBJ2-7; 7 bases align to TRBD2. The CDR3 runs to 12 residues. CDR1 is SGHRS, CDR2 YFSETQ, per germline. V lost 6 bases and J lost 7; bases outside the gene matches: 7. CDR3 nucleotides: TGCGCCAGCAACCACATTAGCGGGGAGCAGTACTTC. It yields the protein CASNHISGEQYF. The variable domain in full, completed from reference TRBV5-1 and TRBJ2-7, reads KAGVTQTPRYLIKTRGQQVTLSCSPISGHRSVSWYQQTPGQGLQFLFEYFSETQRNKGNFPGRFSGRQFSNSRSEMNVSTLELGDSALYLCASNHISGEQYFGPGTRLTVT.

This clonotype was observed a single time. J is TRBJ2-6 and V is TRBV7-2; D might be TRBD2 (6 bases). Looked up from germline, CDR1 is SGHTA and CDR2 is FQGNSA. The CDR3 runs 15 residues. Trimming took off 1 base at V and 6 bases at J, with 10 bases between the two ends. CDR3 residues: CASSLVGSTANVLTF. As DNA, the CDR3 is TGTGCCAGCAGCTTAGTCGGGAGTACGGCCAACGTCCTGACTTTC.

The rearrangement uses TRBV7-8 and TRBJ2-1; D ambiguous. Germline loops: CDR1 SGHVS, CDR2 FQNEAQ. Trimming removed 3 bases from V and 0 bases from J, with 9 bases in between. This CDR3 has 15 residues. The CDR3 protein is CASSFSMSSYNEQFF. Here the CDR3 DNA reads TGTGCCAGCAGCTTCAGCATGAGCTCCTACAATGAGCAGTTCTTC.

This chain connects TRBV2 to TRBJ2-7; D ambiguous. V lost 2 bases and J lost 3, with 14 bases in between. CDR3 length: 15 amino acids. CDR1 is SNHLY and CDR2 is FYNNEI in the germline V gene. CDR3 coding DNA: TGTGCCAGCAGTGAACCTTTCAGGTGGGTCTACGAGCAGTACTTC. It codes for CASSEPFRWVYEQYF.